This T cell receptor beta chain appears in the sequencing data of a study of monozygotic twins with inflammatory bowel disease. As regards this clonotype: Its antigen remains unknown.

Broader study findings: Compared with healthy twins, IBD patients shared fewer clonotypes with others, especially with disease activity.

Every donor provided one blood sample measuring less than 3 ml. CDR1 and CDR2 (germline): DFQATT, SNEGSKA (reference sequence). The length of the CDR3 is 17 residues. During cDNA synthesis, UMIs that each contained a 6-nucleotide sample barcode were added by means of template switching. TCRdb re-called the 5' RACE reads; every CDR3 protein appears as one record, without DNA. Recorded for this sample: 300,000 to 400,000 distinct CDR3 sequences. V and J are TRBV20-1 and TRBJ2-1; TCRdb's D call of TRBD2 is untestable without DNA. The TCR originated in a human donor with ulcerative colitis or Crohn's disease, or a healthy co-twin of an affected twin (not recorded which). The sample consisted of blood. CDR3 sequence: CSARDLRGLARDNEQFF.